The rows below give T cell receptor beta chains drawn from one sample of a study of CXCR3-negative and CXCR3-positive naive CD8 T cells. For each CDR3 protein, TCRdb gives one entry from its re-call of the 5' RACE reads, without DNA. This table holds around 120,000 distinct CDR3 sequences. The specimen sequenced was naive CXCR3+ CD8+ T cells from blood. The receptors shown here come from a human donor in good health. Some clones in this sample may be carry-over from other donors' samples. Both conserved end residues are part of each CDR3.

j_call v_call cdr3_aa
TRBJ2-7 TRBV14 CASSQDRGTGWYEQYF
TRBJ1-1 TRBV7-2 CASSLTRAYTEAFF
TRBJ2-1 TRBV7-3 CASSLDGTEYNEQFF
TRBJ2-3 TRBV29-1 CSVGLGDTQYF
TRBJ1-4 TRBV20-1 CSARGRNGEKLFF
TRBJ2-3 TRBV29-1 CSVEGDRVGRDTQYF
TRBJ2-1 TRBV29-1 CSVEGGRGGRAETNEQFF
TRBJ2-2 TRBV12-2 CASRKVQGTRTPGSCFF
TRBJ2-5 TRBV7-2 CASSLVIDDRGGETQYF
TRBJ1-2 TRBV29-1 CSVEGEETNYGYTF
TRBJ2-2 TRBV3-1 CASSQDQDISNTGELFF
TRBJ2-7 TRBV7-2 CASRVGGYEQYF
TRBJ2-2 TRBV10-3 CAITRGGADTGELFF
TRBJ2-3 TRBV7-9 CASSLNPPGLAPDTQYF
TRBJ2-3 TRBV24-1 CATSDVAGSTDTQYF
TRBJ1-2 TRBV7-9 CASSTNNYGYTF
TRBJ2-7 TRBV2 CASSEEVSYEQYF
TRBJ1-5 TRBV7-8 CASSYRDQPQHF
TRBJ2-7 TRBV20-1 CSPSGGSSYEQYF
TRBJ2-7 TRBV11-2 CASSLGEGPSYEQYF